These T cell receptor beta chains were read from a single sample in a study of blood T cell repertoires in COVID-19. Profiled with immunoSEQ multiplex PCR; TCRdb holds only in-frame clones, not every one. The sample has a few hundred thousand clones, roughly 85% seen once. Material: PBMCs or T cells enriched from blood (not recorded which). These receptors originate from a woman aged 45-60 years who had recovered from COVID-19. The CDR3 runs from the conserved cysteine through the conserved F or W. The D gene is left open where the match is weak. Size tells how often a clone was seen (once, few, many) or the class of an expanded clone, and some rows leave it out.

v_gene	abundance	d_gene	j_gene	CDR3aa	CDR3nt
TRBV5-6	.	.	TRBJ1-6	CASSSDTGGYNSPLHF	TGTGCCAGCAGCTCCGATACGGGAGGCTATAATTCACCCCTCCACTTT
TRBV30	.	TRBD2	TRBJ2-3	CAWNREGRDTQYF	TGTGCCTGGAACCGGGAGGGACGAGATACGCAGTATTTT
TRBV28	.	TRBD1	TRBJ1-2	CASSFQSGQGALYGYTF	TGTGCCAGCAGTTTTCAGTCGGGACAGGGTGCCCTCTATGGCTACACCTTC
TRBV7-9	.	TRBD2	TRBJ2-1	CASSFSLAGESNEQFF	TGTGCCAGCAGCTTTTCTCTAGCGGGGGAATCTAATGAGCAGTTCTTC
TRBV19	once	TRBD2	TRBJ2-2	CASSIDWGGTGELFF	TGTGCCAGTAGTATAGATTGGGGGGGGACCGGGGAGCTGTTTTTT
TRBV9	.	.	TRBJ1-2	CASSAPGTTNYGYTF	TGTGCCAGCAGCGCTCCCGGGACAACTAACTATGGCTACACCTTC
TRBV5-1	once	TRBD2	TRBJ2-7	CASSLSGVSYEQYF	TGCGCCAGCAGCTTGAGCGGGGTCTCCTACGAGCAGTACTTC
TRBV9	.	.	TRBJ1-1	CASSATSQGPTEAFF	TGTGCCAGCAGCGCCACCTCACAGGGACCCACTGAAGCTTTCTTT
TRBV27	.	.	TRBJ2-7	CASSLAGRPSKEQYF	TGTGCCAGCAGTTTGGCGGGGCGCCCTTCTAAAGAGCAGTACTTC
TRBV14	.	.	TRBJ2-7	CASSQTGSPEQYF	TGTGCCAGCAGCCAAACAGGGTCCCCCGAGCAGTACTTC
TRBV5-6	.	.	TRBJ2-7	CASSLGANEQYF	TGTGCCAGCAGCTTGGGGGCCAACGAGCAGTACTTC
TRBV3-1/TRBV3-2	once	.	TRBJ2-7	CASSHFGGAGVDEQYF	TGTGCCAGCAGCCACTTTGGGGGGGCCGGCGTCGACGAGCAGTACTTC
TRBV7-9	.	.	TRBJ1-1	CASSSTQGMNTEAFF	TGTGCCAGCAGCTCGACACAGGGAATGAACACTGAAGCTTTCTTT
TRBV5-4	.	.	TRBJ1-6	CASSLALAGSNSPLHF	TGTGCCAGCAGCTTGGCGCTGGCCGGGTCTAATTCACCCCTCCACTTT
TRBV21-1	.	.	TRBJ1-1	CARGQGARTEAFF	TGTGCCCGGGGACAGGGGGCTCGGACTGAAGCTTTCTTT
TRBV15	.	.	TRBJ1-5	CATRQAQGGPQHF	TGTGCCACGAGACAGGCCCAAGGGGGGCCCCAGCATTTT
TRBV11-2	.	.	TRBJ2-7	CASSTGQNYEQYF	TGTGCCAGCAGCACGGGACAAAACTACGAGCAGTACTTC
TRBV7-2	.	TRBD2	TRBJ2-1	CASSLRAGGPNEQFF	TGTGCCAGCAGCTTAAGAGCGGGGGGACCCAATGAGCAGTTCTTC
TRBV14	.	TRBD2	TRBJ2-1	CASSQGLAGGRFF	TGTGCCAGCAGCCAAGGTCTAGCGGGAGGTCGATTCTTC
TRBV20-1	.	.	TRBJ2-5	CSASQKVSGYQETQYF	TGCAGTGCTAGTCAAAAAGTATCGGGGTACCAAGAGACCCAGTACTTC
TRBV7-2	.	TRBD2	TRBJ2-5	CASSLGGSQETQYF	TGTGCCAGCAGCTTAGGCGGGAGCCAAGAGACCCAGTACTTC
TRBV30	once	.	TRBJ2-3	CAWSVLARKDTQYF	TGTGCCTGGAGTGTACTAGCAAGAAAAGATACGCAGTATTTT
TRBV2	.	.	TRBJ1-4	CASWRTRGEKLFF	TGTGCCAGCTGGAGGACCAGGGGTGAAAAACTGTTTTTT
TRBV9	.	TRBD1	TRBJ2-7	CASSVGAGQGVSYEQYF	TGTGCCAGCAGCGTAGGGGCCGGACAGGGGGTGTCCTACGAGCAGTACTTC
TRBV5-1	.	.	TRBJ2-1	CASSLAGTLSYNEQFF	TGCGCCAGCAGCTTGGCCGGGACTCTCTCCTACAATGAGCAGTTCTTC
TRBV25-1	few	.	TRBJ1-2	CASSEIDRNYGYTF	TGTGCCAGCAGTGAGATTGACAGGAACTATGGCTACACCTTC
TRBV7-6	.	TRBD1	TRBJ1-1	CASSLGQGLNTEAFF	TGTGCCAGCAGCTTAGGACAGGGGCTGAACACTGAAGCTTTCTTT
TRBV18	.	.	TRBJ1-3	CASSPYRGPSGNTIYF	TGTGCCAGCTCACCGTACCGAGGGCCCTCTGGAAACACCATATATTTT
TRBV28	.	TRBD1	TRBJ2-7	CASRRDRDRVYEQYF	TGTGCCAGCAGGAGGGACCGGGACAGAGTGTACGAGCAGTACTTC
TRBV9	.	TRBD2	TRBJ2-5	CASSHSRSSGRGETQYF	TGTGCCAGCTCCCACAGTAGGTCTAGCGGGAGAGGAGAGACCCAGTACTTC
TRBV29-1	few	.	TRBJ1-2	CSGGRDHGYTF	TGCAGCGGAGGCAGGGATCATGGCTACACCTTC
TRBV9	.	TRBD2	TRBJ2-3	CASSLPTSGGDTQYF	TGTGCCAGCAGCTTACCGACTAGCGGGGGAGATACGCAGTATTTT
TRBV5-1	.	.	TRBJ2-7	CASSLEGFGRSDGEQYF	TGCGCCAGCAGCCTGGAAGGTTTCGGCAGGTCGGATGGCGAGCAGTACTTC
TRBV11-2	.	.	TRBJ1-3	CASTTGSSGNTIYF	TGTGCCAGCACTACGGGTAGCTCTGGAAACACCATATATTTT
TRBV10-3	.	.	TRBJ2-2	CAISAGGAAGELFF	TGTGCCATCAGTGCGGGTGGGGCCGCCGGGGAGCTGTTTTTT
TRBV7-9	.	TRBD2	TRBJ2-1	CASSSGLASYNEQFF	TGTGCCAGCAGCTCCGGACTAGCCTCCTACAATGAGCAGTTCTTC
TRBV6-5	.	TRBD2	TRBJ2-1	CASSSRAGVSHEQFF	TGTGCCAGCAGTTCCCGAGCGGGAGTATCCCATGAGCAGTTCTTC
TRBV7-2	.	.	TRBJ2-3	CASSPGGLADTQYF	TGTGCCAGCAGCCCCGGGGGGCTCGCAGATACGCAGTATTTT
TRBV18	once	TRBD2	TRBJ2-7	CASSPGLAGNEQYF	TGTGCCAGCTCCCCGGGACTAGCGGGGAACGAGCAGTACTTC
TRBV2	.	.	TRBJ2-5	CASWTGVRETQYF	TGTGCCAGCTGGACGGGGGTTCGGGAGACCCAGTACTTC
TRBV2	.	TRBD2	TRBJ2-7	CASDNSGSVGYEQYF	TGTGCCAGCGATAATAGCGGGAGCGTCGGCTACGAGCAGTACTTC
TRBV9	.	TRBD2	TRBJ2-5	CASSPGLAGGGGTQYF	TGTGCCAGCAGTCCCGGACTAGCGGGAGGAGGGGGGACCCAGTACTTC
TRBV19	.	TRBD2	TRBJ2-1	CASSGSSGGGLSMDEQFF	TGTGCCAGTAGTGGTTCTAGCGGGGGGGGCCTGAGTATGGATGAGCAGTTCTTC
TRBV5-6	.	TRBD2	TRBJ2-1	CASSSWIVAGGREYNEQFF	TGTGCCAGCAGCTCGTGGATCGTCGCGGGAGGGAGGGAATACAATGAGCAGTTCTTC
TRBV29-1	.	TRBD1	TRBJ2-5	CSAGTAQETQYF	TGCAGCGCCGGGACAGCGCAAGAGACCCAGTACTTC
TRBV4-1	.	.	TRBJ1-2	CASSQGRSNGYTF	TGCGCCAGCAGCCAAGGACGGAGTAATGGCTACACCTTC
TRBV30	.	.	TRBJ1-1	CACPRTGVNTEAFF	TGTGCCTGCCCGCGGACTGGAGTGAACACTGAAGCTTTCTTT
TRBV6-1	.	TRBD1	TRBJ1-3	CASSDQGVRPDTIYF	TGTGCCAGCAGTGACCAGGGGGTGCGCCCGGACACCATATATTTT
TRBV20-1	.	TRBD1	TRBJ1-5	CSASEDRQQPQHF	TGCAGTGCTAGTGAGGACAGGCAACAGCCCCAGCATTTT